The subject of this entry is one T cell receptor (beta chain). The antigen is unknown. This record belongs to a study of T cell responses to AZD1222 COVID-19 vaccine. TCRdb's table, derived via immunoSEQ multiplex PCR, lists solely in-frame clones and lacks some. Here the sample spans roughly 150,000 clones, over 75% being singletons. Germline CDR1 SNHLY, CDR2 FYNNEI. The CDR3 covers 14 residues. Trimming cost V 8 bases and J 3 bases, with 14 bases left between them. Study conclusions and caveats: Receipt of two AZD1222 doses was followed by a rise in Spike-specific TCR breadth and depth.

This chain links TRBV2 with TRBJ1-5; D might be TRBD1 (6 bases). The clonotype originates from an adult in good health. This material consisted of peripheral blood, taken on day 0 of AZD1222 vaccination. The CDR3 sequence is CASSPGQNNQPQHF. CDR3 coding DNA: TGTGCCAGCTCGCCGGGACAAAACAATCAGCCCCAGCATTTT.